This T cell receptor (beta chain) was recovered during a study of vaccination effects on CD4 cells after COVID-19 (dated by TCRdb to between 2021 and 2024). About the investigation overall: In the ViraFEST assay, PBMC were stimulated with viral peptide pools, and antigen-specific CD4+ T cell clonotypes were then identified by expansion using TCR sequencing. The full study included ten to eleven COVID-19 convalescent patients and several SARS-CoV-2-naive healthy vaccine recipients. Each well held two million PBMC cultured in IMDM containing approximately 5% human AB serum, roughly 10 IU/ml IL-2 and gentamicin, along with around 11 ug/ml peptides. Post-vaccine samples across the study were collected a median of 72 days after the second dose, with a range of 14 to 241. Cultures from other donors in the study were sequenced using the Oncomine TCR Beta short-read assay on an Illumina iSeq 100. SARS-CoV-2 spike-specific CD4+ TCR repertoires from before and after mRNA vaccination were compared in COVID-19 convalescent patients and in infection-naive vaccine recipients. General study outcomes and caveats: Among healthy vaccine recipients, nearly all vaccine-induced clones were SARS-CoV-2 mono-reactive, and only 1 of 255 was cross-reactive with common cold coronaviruses. Clones induced by infection and clones induced by vaccination both contracted markedly at late timepoints after vaccination, which fits with T cell responses waning over time. Limitations of the study were the small number of convalescent patients and the absence of early post-infection timepoints.

The library was generated by the immunoSEQ multiplex PCR assay. DNA from the cultured and isolated CD4+ T cells underwent TCR beta CDR3 sequencing. As for the authors' bioinformatics: Non-productive TCR sequences were removed and reads were trimmed to the CDR3 region, keeping CDR3s of at least 7 amino acids. Antigen-specific clonotypes were identified using the MANAFEST web app by comparison of expansion in peptide wells against reference cultures. To count as positive, a clone had to show expansion at FDR<0.05 compared with the reference and with all other wells, an odds ratio above 5, and a frequency above 0.1% in two replicate wells. A clonotype was called cross-reactive if it was significantly expanded both in SARS-CoV-2 spike wells and in at least one common cold coronavirus spike condition. CDR3 similarity was assessed by Levenshtein distance with the stringdist R package, and unrooted trees were built with ape in R 3.6.1. Not all clones reach the TCRdb copy of this immuneACCESS table, which keeps in-frame sequences only. Checked studies attribute under half of the gap to unresolved V genes and leave the rest unexplained. The V and J calls and clone size come from that table; D and trimming were worked out from the DNA. For this sample the table gives 65,000 to 90,000 clones, of which roughly 73% were detected only once. The ten largest clones represent 2% to 3% of the sample.

After less than 13 days of culture, CD4+ T cells were isolated with the EasySep CD4+ T cell isolation kit. Two doses of either the BNT162b2 or the mRNA-1273 mRNA SARS-CoV-2 vaccine were administered to participants. Healthy vaccine recipients had no prior SARS-CoV-2 infection, confirmed by negative nucleocapsid antibodies before and after vaccination. Half of the culture medium was replaced with fresh IL-2-containing medium on days 3 and 7. Each peptide stimulation condition was cultured in triplicate wells unless otherwise noted. PBMC were separated from whole blood using Ficoll-Paque Plus gradient centrifugation and were then either cryopreserved at -140C or used fresh. The QIAamp micro DNA kit was used to extract genomic DNA from the cultured CD4+ T cells. Note on this clone: The specificity of this receptor is unknown. No per-base quality is available; no much larger clone lies one base away.

Here V drops 3 bases and J drops 6 bases, and the junction holds 4 bases not matched to any gene. CDR1 is given as SGDLS and CDR2 as YYNGEE, both from the germline V gene. Its CDR3 holds 16 amino acids, cysteine through phenylalanine. The retained sequence is limited to the CDR3, 48 bases, with the frame set at the first base. This TCR was sampled from a human donor who received a COVID-19 vaccine. This sequence uses TRBV9 and TRBJ2-3, with TRBD2 matching 16 junction bases. The specimen comprised CD4+ T cells from PBMCs cultured without peptide, sampled after COVID-19 vaccination. The DNA is TGTGCCAGCAGCGCCGGGACTAGCGGGGGGGCGGATACGCAGTATTTT. This is translated as CASSAGTSGGADTQYF.